One sample yielded the 29 T cell receptor beta chains listed below, sequenced in a study of blood T cell repertoires in COVID-19. Clones were read by immunoSEQ multiplex PCR, and TCRdb kept only the in-frame ones, dropping some. The data show 220,000 or so clones, with around four fifths seen just once and 1.5% to 2% held by the top ten. The sequenced sample consisted of peripheral blood. These receptors were collected from a woman at least 80 years old with acute or convalescent COVID-19.

This clone has just one count. The V call is TRBV7-3, the J call TRBJ1-4; the D gene is possibly TRBD1 (6 bases). The germline V gene has CDR1 SGHTA and CDR2 FQGTGA. The CDR3 loop spans 14 amino acids. Between the trimmed V and J ends, which lost 2 bases and 4 bases, there was a span of 8 bases. The CDR3 region has the DNA TGTGCCAGCAGCTTAGGGACATATAATGAAAAACTGTTTTTT. Protein sequence: CASSLGTYNEKLFF.

This sequence joins TRBV4-1 and TRBJ2-1; 10 bases match TRBD2. The CDR3 runs 17 residues. V shed 1 base and J 5 bases; nucleotides not matched to a gene: 8. CDR1 and CDR2 from the germline V gene are MGHRA and YSYEKL. The CDR3 is CASSQGITSGANNEQFF. The DNA for the CDR3 is TGCGCCAGCAGCCAAGGAATAACTAGCGGGGCTAACAATGAGCAGTTCTTC.

The rearrangement uses TRBV6-5 and TRBJ1-6, with a possible D match to TRBD1 (5 bases). The V end lost 4 bases, the J end lost 10 bases, and 11 bases lay between the germline ends. CDR1 is MNHEY, CDR2 SVGAGI, per germline. The CDR3 extends over 13 amino acids. CDR3 in DNA: TGTGCCAGCAGTTTAGACAGTCGGTCACCCCTCCACTTT. Its protein is CASSLDSRSPLHF.

This chain joins TRBV6-5 and TRBJ2-7; a possible D gene is TRBD2 (6 bases). From germline, CDR1 is MNHEY and CDR2 SVGAGI. The CDR3 covers 13 residues. The V and J ends lost 6 bases and 2 bases respectively, with 11 bases between them. The CDR3 bases are TGTGCCAGCAGCTTAGCGGTCGCCTACGAGCAGTACTTC. The encoded protein is CASSLAVAYEQYF.

This chain links TRBV2 with TRBJ1-3; TRBD1 aligns across 7 bases. This CDR3 has 13 residues. The germline V gene encodes CDR1 SNHLY and CDR2 FYNNEI. The V and J ends lost 6 bases and 4 bases, in that order; junction bases with no gene match: 3. In nucleotides, the CDR3 is TGTGCCAGCAGCAGGGGGGAAGGAAACACCATATATTTT. Amino acids: CASSRGEGNTIYF.

This chain uses TRBV6-5 with TRBJ2-7; 9 bases match TRBD1. The CDR3 loop spans 15 amino acids. Germline CDR1 is MNHEY and CDR2 is SVGAGI. Losses at the gene ends were 6 bases for V and 6 bases for J; bases not matched to a gene: 12. The CDR3, as DNA: TGTGCCAGCAGCCCGTACAACAGGGGGCGGTTCGAGCAGTACTTC. This sequence encodes CASSPYNRGRFEQYF.

This clone has just one count. The J gene is TRBJ1-6, the V gene TRBV15, with D possibly TRBD1 on 5 matching bases. V lost 4 bases to trimming and J lost 9 bases, with 16 bases between them. This CDR3 has 15 amino acids. Germline CDR1 and CDR2: LNHNV and YYDKDF (reference sequence). CDR3 DNA sequence: TGTGCCACCAGCAAGCAGGGCGGGACGGCTTCACCCCTCCACTTT. This codes for CATSKQGGTASPLHF.

This clone was seen just once. The chain has TRBV14 and TRBJ1-1; TRBD1 matches 8 bases. Per germline, CDR1 SGHDN and CDR2 FVKESK. This CDR3 region has 16 residues. V trimming: 1 base; J trimming: 4 bases; junction bases outside the gene matches: 8. The CDR3 here is CASSQGPGGWVTEAFF. The CDR3 DNA reads TGTGCCAGCAGCCAAGGGCCAGGGGGCTGGGTCACTGAAGCTTTCTTT.

The rearrangement uses TRBV6-2 or TRBV6-3 and TRBJ1-2, with 8 bases aligning to TRBD1. This CDR3 is 15 amino acids long. V shed 6 bases and J 0 bases; nucleotides not matched to a gene: 6. The germline V gene has CDR1 MNHEY and CDR2 SVGEGT. The CDR3 DNA reads TGTGCCAGCAGCGACAGGGGCAGGGCTAACTATGGCTACACCTTC. This sequence encodes CASSDRGRANYGYTF.

The chain recombines TRBV10-3 with TRBJ2-7; TRBD1 matches at 7 bases. Germline V gene data show CDR1 as ENHRY and CDR2 as SYGVKD. The CDR3 has 17 amino acids. Trimming cost V 3 bases and J 0 bases; bases outside gene matches: 11. CDR3 loop: CAISDRDSISRSYEQYF. The CDR3 bases are TGTGCCATCAGTGACCGGGACAGCATAAGCCGCTCCTACGAGCAGTACTTC.

A few counts support this clone. The chain employs TRBV5-1 and TRBJ1-5; 12 nucleotides agree with TRBD1. The CDR3 is 18 amino acids. CDR1 SGHRS and CDR2 YFSETQ come from the germline V gene. The J segment lost 0 bases and the V segment lost 5 bases, leaving 9 bases of the junction unmatched. CDR3 region: CASRPGTGGSYSNQPQHF. In DNA, the CDR3 is TGCGCCAGCAGGCCCGGGACAGGGGGCTCTTATAGCAATCAGCCCCAGCATTTT.

On this clone: Different DNA sequences within this sample yield the same CDR3. The genes are TRBV7-9 and TRBJ2-7; 10 positions match TRBD1. This CDR3 contains 14 residues. The ends lost 4 bases at V and 4 bases at J; junction bases unmatched: 4. Germline V CDR1 and CDR2: SEHNR, FQNEAQ (reference sequence). CDR3 residues: CASSSPGQGYEQYF. CDR3 bases: TGTGCCAGCAGCTCACCGGGACAGGGGTACGAGCAGTACTTC.

The chain recombines TRBV21-1 with TRBJ1-3; the D segment call TRBD1 is taken from the table without a DNA check. TRBV21-1 is tagged as a pseudogene. The CDR3 runs to 16 residues. The CDR3 DNA reads as TGTGCCAGCAGCAAAAGACAGACAGTCTCTGGAAACACCATATATTTT. Translating it yields CASSKRQTVSGNTIYF.

This chain uses TRBV7-9 with TRBJ1-3; TRBD1 is a possible D gene (6 bases). Trimming left V 5 bases short and J 1 base short, with 15 bases between. Per the germline V gene, CDR1 is SEHNR and CDR2 is FQNEAQ (reference sequence). The CDR3 totals 16 residues. The CDR3 DNA follows: TGTGCCAGCAGCACCTGGGGGCTAATTTCTGGAAACACCATATATTTT. It translates to CASSTWGLISGNTIYF. Using reference TRBV7-9 and TRBJ1-3 for the parts outside the CDR3, the full variable domain is DTGVSQNPRHKITKRGQNVTFRCDPISEHNRLYWYRQTLGQGPEFLTYFQNEAQLEKSRLLSDRFSAERPKGSFSTLEIQRTEQGDSAMYLCASSTWGLISGNTIYFGEGSWLTVV.

The CDR3 DNA follows: TGCAGCGTTGTTTCGGGACAGGGTTACACCATATATTTT. Its protein product is CSVVSGQGYTIYF. The chain carries TRBV29-1 and TRBJ1-3; 9 bases line up with TRBD1. This CDR3 spans 13 amino acids. V lost 4 bases and J lost 8; bases outside the gene matches: 6. Germline V gene data show CDR1 as SQVTM and CDR2 as ANQGSEA.

This chain connects TRBV14 to TRBJ2-7; TRBD2 matches at 8 bases. The CDR3 consists of 16 residues. Trimming took 1 base from V and 3 from J; bases not matched to a gene: 8. The germline CDR1 and CDR2 sequences are SGHDN and FVKESK. In DNA, the CDR3 is TGTGCCAGCAGCCAAGGCGTGGGCGGGAGGTACTACGAGCAGTACTTC. Amino acid sequence: CASSQGVGGRYYEQYF.

The chain recombines TRBV6-5 with TRBJ2-7; TRBD1 aligns across 9 bases. The germline V gene has CDR1 MNHEY and CDR2 SVGAGI. The length of the CDR3 is 15 residues. The V gene end was trimmed by 2 bases and the J gene end by 7 bases; junction bases not matched to a gene: 9. For the CDR3, the DNA is TGTGCCAGCAGTTACCGCCGGGACAGGGTGAGAGAGCAGTACTTC. Encoded protein: CASSYRRDRVREQYF.

The rearrangement joins TRBV23-1 to TRBJ2-5, with 8 bases matching TRBD1. TRBV23-1 is noted as an ORF with a role that remains uncertain. J lost 5 bases, V lost 4 bases, and 6 bases had no gene match. The CDR3 extends over 14 amino acids. CDR3 sequence reads: CASSPPTGEETQYF. For the CDR3, the DNA is TGCGCCAGCAGTCCCCCGACAGGGGAGGAGACCCAGTACTTC.

The chain carries TRBV7-9 and TRBJ2-3; TRBD2 matches 7 bases. From germline, CDR1 is SEHNR and CDR2 FQNEAQ (reference sequence). The ends lost 5 bases at V and 4 bases at J; junction bases unmatched: 9. The CDR3 is 15 residues long. The CDR3 region is CASSHGTTGADTQYF. The CDR3 nucleotides are TGTGCCAGCAGCCATGGGACTACAGGTGCAGATACGCAGTATTTT. The entire variable domain, with the rest obtained from reference TRBV7-9 and TRBJ2-3, is as follows: DTGVSQNPRHKITKRGQNVTFRCDPISEHNRLYWYRQTLGQGPEFLTYFQNEAQLEKSRLLSDRFSAERPKGSFSTLEIQRTEQGDSAMYLCASSHGTTGADTQYFGPGTRLTVL.

The rearrangement joins TRBV5-4 to TRBJ2-4, with 10 bases fitting TRBD1. V lost 4 bases, J lost 2 bases, and 3 bases stayed unmatched. The CDR3 contains 15 residues. Germline V lookup: CDR1 SGHNT, CDR2 YYREEE (reference sequence). CDR3 sequence reads: CASSPTGGTKNIQYF. DNA of the CDR3: TGTGCCAGCAGCCCGACAGGGGGCACCAAAAACATTCAGTACTTC.

The chain uses TRBV18 and TRBJ2-7, with D possibly matching TRBD1 (5 bases). CDR3 size: 13 residues. V was pared by 3 bases and J by 3 bases, with 9 bases between. The germline V gene has CDR1 KGHSH and CDR2 LQKENI. Written as DNA, the CDR3 is TGTGCCAGCTCACCGGGGCAGTACTACGAGCAGTACTTC. Translated: CASSPGQYYEQYF.

This chain connects TRBV7-2 to TRBJ1-3; possible D gene TRBD1, 6 bases. Germline CDR1 is SGHTA and CDR2 is FQGNSA. The CDR3 has 13 residues. Trimming shortened V by 2 bases and J by 6 bases, and 8 bases separated the two germline ends. CDR3 bases: TGTGCCAGCAGCTTAAACAGGGCAAACACCATATATTTT. Translating it yields CASSLNRANTIYF.

This clone has just a few counts. The CDR3 reads CASSLFGIMNTEAFF. DNA for the CDR3: TGTGCCAGCAGCTTATTCGGTATCATGAACACTGAAGCTTTCTTT. The chain couples TRBV7-2 to TRBJ1-1; D is uncertain. CDR3 length: 15 amino acids. Germline V gene lookup returns CDR1 SGHTA and CDR2 FQGNSA. The V end was cut by 2 bases, the J end by 0 bases, with 10 bases between.

This clone turned up a few times. V and J are TRBV5-1 and TRBJ2-1; TRBD1 aligns across 8 bases. CDR1 and CDR2 from the germline V gene are SGHRS and YFSETQ. Unmatched junction bases numbered 8, after V lost 1 base and J lost 8 bases. There are 15 residues in the CDR3. The CDR3 sequence: CASSLTGQGRDEQFF. CDR3 in DNA: TGCGCCAGCAGCTTGACCGGACAGGGTAGGGATGAGCAGTTCTTC.

The chain combines TRBV18 with TRBJ1-2; 9 bases align to TRBD1. CDR1 and CDR2 (germline): KGHSH, LQKENI. CDR3 length: 13 amino acids. J lost 8 bases, V lost 6 bases, and 7 bases had no gene match. The CDR3 reads CASSPTGGMGYTF. The CDR3 region has the DNA TGTGCCAGCTCTCCAACAGGGGGCATGGGCTACACCTTC.

J is TRBJ2-7 and V is TRBV29-1, with 7 bases identical to TRBD1. The CDR3 covers 11 residues. Trimming cost V 2 bases and J 7 bases; bases outside gene matches: 2. Germline CDR1 reads SQVTM; CDR2 reads ANQGSEA. The CDR3 is CSVEPRGEQYF. CDR3 nucleotides: TGCAGCGTTGAACCCAGGGGGGAGCAGTACTTC.

The V gene is TRBV11-2, the J gene TRBJ2-3, with TRBD2 matching over 9 bases. Germline V gene data show CDR1 as SGHAT and CDR2 as FQNNGV. The CDR3 totals 15 residues. The J segment lost 5 bases and the V segment lost 5 bases, leaving 8 bases of the junction unmatched. This CDR3 is CASSPRGGALDTQYF. The DNA for the CDR3 is TGTGCCAGCAGCCCGCGGGGGGGCGCTCTAGATACGCAGTATTTT.

J is TRBJ1-5 and V is TRBV5-5, with D hard to call. V lost 0 bases, J lost 3 bases, and 10 bases lay in between. Germline loops: CDR1 SGHKS, CDR2 YYEKEE (reference sequence). The CDR3 is made up of 15 amino acids. The CDR3 reads CASSLVGASNQPQHF. The CDR3 DNA is TGTGCCAGCAGCTTGGTTGGAGCCTCCAATCAGCCCCAGCATTTT.

This chain links TRBV6-6 with TRBJ2-1; D is ambiguous. The length of the CDR3 is 15 residues. The germline V and J ends were trimmed by 6 bases and 0 bases, with 12 bases remaining between them. Germline assignment: CDR1 MNHNY and CDR2 SVGAGI (reference sequence). As DNA, the CDR3 is TGTGCCAGCAGATCGCAGGCAAGCTCCTACAATGAGCAGTTCTTC. Residues: CASRSQASSYNEQFF.